This is a list of T cell receptor beta chains from one sample in a study of post-analysis software for immune sequencing data. Using its own MiXCR run on the PCR reads, TCRdb lists one record per CDR3 protein. This table has 750,000 to 900,000 distinct CDR3 sequences, 46% appearing once. The material sequenced was blood. The receptors stem from a girl between 10 and 17 years old with multiple sclerosis. Both conserved end residues are part of each CDR3. D genes are given only for firm matches. Rows give clone size only sometimes, using once, few, many, or a class for an expanded clone.

d_call: TRBD1; j_call: TRBJ2-5; cdr3_length: 14; v_call: TRBV20-1; clone_size: few; cdr3_nt: TGCAGTGCCAGAAAGACAGGGACGCAAGAGACCCAGTACTTC; cdr3_aa: CSARKTGTQETQYF
d_call: .; j_call: TRBJ1-1; cdr3_length: 15; v_call: TRBV5-1; clone_size: once; cdr3_nt: TGCGCCAGCAGCCCCTGGGACACTACAAACACTGAAGCTTTCTTT; cdr3_aa: CASSPWDTTNTEAFF
d_call: .; j_call: TRBJ2-5; cdr3_length: 15; v_call: TRBV5-1; clone_size: few; cdr3_nt: TGCGCCAGCAGCTTGGGACTGGGGGCGGAGGAGACCCAGTACTTC; cdr3_aa: CASSLGLGAEETQYF
d_call: TRBD1; j_call: TRBJ2-3; cdr3_length: 16; v_call: TRBV12-3/TRBV12-4; clone_size: .; cdr3_nt: TGTGCCAGCAGCCCGGGACAGACCTATGGCACAGATACGCAGTATTTT; cdr3_aa: CASSPGQTYGTDTQYF
d_call: TRBD1; j_call: TRBJ2-7; cdr3_length: 14; v_call: TRBV6-5; clone_size: .; cdr3_nt: TGTGCCAGCAGTTCTGGACAGGCCCAGGAGGAGCAGTACTTC; cdr3_aa: CASSSGQAQEEQYF
d_call: TRBD1; j_call: TRBJ2-1; cdr3_length: 14; v_call: TRBV4-1; clone_size: .; cdr3_nt: TGCGCCAGCAGTCGAGATGACAGGGGGAATGAGCAGTTCTTC; cdr3_aa: CASSRDDRGNEQFF
d_call: .; j_call: TRBJ2-1; cdr3_length: 14; v_call: TRBV12-3/TRBV12-4; clone_size: .; cdr3_nt: TGTGCCAGCAGTTTGGCGGGGTATGACAATGAGCAGTTCTTC; cdr3_aa: CASSLAGYDNEQFF
d_call: TRBD1; j_call: TRBJ1-2; cdr3_length: 15; v_call: TRBV24-1; clone_size: .; cdr3_nt: TGTGCCACCAGTGAGTCCGGGACAGGGAACTATGGCTACACCTTC; cdr3_aa: CATSESGTGNYGYTF
d_call: .; j_call: TRBJ2-7; cdr3_length: 15; v_call: TRBV27; clone_size: once; cdr3_nt: TGTGCCAGCAGTCCCTCTGCAGGACAGTCTACGATGGGGTACTTC; cdr3_aa: CASSPSAGQSTMGYF
d_call: .; j_call: TRBJ2-7; cdr3_length: 11; v_call: TRBV6-5; clone_size: once; cdr3_nt: TGTGCCAGCAGGTCGGTGAACGAGCAGTACTTC; cdr3_aa: CASRSVNEQYF
d_call: TRBD2; j_call: TRBJ2-1; cdr3_length: 21; v_call: TRBV20-1; clone_size: .; cdr3_nt: TGCAGTGCTAGAACTAGCGGGGACAAAAGACGCGCGGGAATCTTACACAATGAGCAGTTCTTC; cdr3_aa: CSARTSGDKRRAGILHNEQFF
d_call: .; j_call: TRBJ2-7; cdr3_length: 15; v_call: TRBV13; clone_size: .; cdr3_nt: TGTGCCAGCAGCCCGGGAGTGGGGAGCCCCTACGAGCAGTACTTC; cdr3_aa: CASSPGVGSPYEQYF
d_call: .; j_call: TRBJ2-5; cdr3_length: 16; v_call: TRBV5-4; clone_size: few; cdr3_nt: TGTGCCAGCAGCACCGGACAAAGGGGGGGACAAGAGACCCAGTACTTC; cdr3_aa: CASSTGQRGGQETQYF
d_call: .; j_call: TRBJ2-3; cdr3_length: 15; v_call: TRBV7-9; clone_size: .; cdr3_nt: TGTGCCAGCAGCGGGGTAACGGTCCGCACAGATACGCAGTATTTT; cdr3_aa: CASSGVTVRTDTQYF
d_call: .; j_call: TRBJ2-7; cdr3_length: 14; v_call: TRBV2; clone_size: few; cdr3_nt: TGTGCCAGCAGTGGGACAGTCAGCTCCTACGAGCAGTACTTC; cdr3_aa: CASSGTVSSYEQYF
d_call: .; j_call: TRBJ2-3; cdr3_length: 16; v_call: TRBV7-9; clone_size: .; cdr3_nt: TGTGCCAGCAGCTACACCCAGCCCAGCGAGGCAGATACGCAGTATTTT; cdr3_aa: CASSYTQPSEADTQYF
d_call: .; j_call: TRBJ2-5; cdr3_length: 16; v_call: TRBV28; clone_size: .; cdr3_nt: TGTGCCAGCAACCTGCGGGAGACAGGGGCGGTAGAGACCCAGTACTTC; cdr3_aa: CASNLRETGAVETQYF
d_call: TRBD1; j_call: TRBJ1-5; cdr3_length: 12; v_call: TRBV29-1; clone_size: .; cdr3_nt: TGCAGCGTTAAGGGGGCTGGTCAGCCCCAGCATTTT; cdr3_aa: CSVKGAGQPQHF
d_call: .; j_call: TRBJ1-4; cdr3_length: 18; v_call: TRBV10-3; clone_size: once; cdr3_nt: TGTGCCATCAGTGAGTCGAAGGTCATGCAACCGGCGAATGAAAAACTGTTTTTT; cdr3_aa: CAISESKVMQPANEKLFF
d_call: .; j_call: TRBJ2-1; cdr3_length: 15; v_call: TRBV7-2; clone_size: .; cdr3_nt: TGTGCCAGCAGCGCGCAGGGGATAGCGGGCAATGAGCAGTTCTTC; cdr3_aa: CASSAQGIAGNEQFF
d_call: TRBD2; j_call: TRBJ2-7; cdr3_length: 15; v_call: TRBV5-1; clone_size: few; cdr3_nt: TGCGCCAGCAGACCGGGCCCAACGGGGGGTTACGAGCAGTACTTC; cdr3_aa: CASRPGPTGGYEQYF
d_call: TRBD2; j_call: TRBJ2-3; cdr3_length: 17; v_call: TRBV6-6; clone_size: .; cdr3_nt: TGTGCCAGCAGTTACTCGTCTAGCGGGAGGGCTACAGATACGCAGTATTTT; cdr3_aa: CASSYSSSGRATDTQYF
d_call: .; j_call: TRBJ2-7; cdr3_length: 14; v_call: TRBV12-3/TRBV12-4; clone_size: .; cdr3_nt: TGTGCCAGCACCCCGGGGATGGCCTCCTACGAGCAGTACTTC; cdr3_aa: CASTPGMASYEQYF
d_call: .; j_call: TRBJ2-7; cdr3_length: 15; v_call: TRBV7-3; clone_size: .; cdr3_nt: TGTGCCAGCAGCTTAAGTCCTAGCTCCTACAATGAGCAGTACTTC; cdr3_aa: CASSLSPSSYNEQYF
d_call: TRBD2; j_call: TRBJ2-7; cdr3_length: 16; v_call: TRBV11-2; clone_size: .; cdr3_nt: TGTGCCAGCAGCTTAGGTAGCGGGATCCTCTCCTACGAGCAGTACTTC; cdr3_aa: CASSLGSGILSYEQYF
d_call: .; j_call: TRBJ2-1; cdr3_length: 13; v_call: TRBV7-3; clone_size: few; cdr3_nt: TGTGCCAGCAGCTCTCGAAGCAGCGACGAGCAGTTCTTC; cdr3_aa: CASSSRSSDEQFF
d_call: TRBD2; j_call: TRBJ2-1; cdr3_length: 16; v_call: TRBV29-1; clone_size: few; cdr3_nt: TGCAGCGTTGAATCGCCCCAACTAGCGGGTAACAATGAGCAGTTCTTC; cdr3_aa: CSVESPQLAGNNEQFF